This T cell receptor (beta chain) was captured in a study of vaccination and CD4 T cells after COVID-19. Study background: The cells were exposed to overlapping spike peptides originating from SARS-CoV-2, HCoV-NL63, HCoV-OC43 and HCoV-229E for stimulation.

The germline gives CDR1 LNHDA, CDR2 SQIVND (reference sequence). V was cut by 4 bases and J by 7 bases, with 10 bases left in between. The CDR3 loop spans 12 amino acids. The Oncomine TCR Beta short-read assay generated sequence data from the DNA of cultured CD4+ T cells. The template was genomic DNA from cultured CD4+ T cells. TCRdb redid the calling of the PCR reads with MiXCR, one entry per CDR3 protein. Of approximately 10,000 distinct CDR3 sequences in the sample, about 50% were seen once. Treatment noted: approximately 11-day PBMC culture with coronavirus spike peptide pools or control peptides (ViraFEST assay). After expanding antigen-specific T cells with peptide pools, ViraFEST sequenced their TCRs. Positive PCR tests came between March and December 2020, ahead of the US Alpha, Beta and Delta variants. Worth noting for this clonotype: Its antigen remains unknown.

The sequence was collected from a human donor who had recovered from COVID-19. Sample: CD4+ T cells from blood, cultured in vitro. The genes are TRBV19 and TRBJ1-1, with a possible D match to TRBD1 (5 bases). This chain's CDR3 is CASSTGPLEAFF. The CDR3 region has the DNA TGTGCCAGTAGTACGGGACCCCTTGAAGCTTTCTTT. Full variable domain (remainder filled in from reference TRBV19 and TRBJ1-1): DGGITQSPKYLFRKEGQNVTLSCEQNLNHDAMYWYRQDPGQGLRLIYYSQIVNDFQKGDIAEGYSVSREKKESFPLTVTSAQKNPTAFYLCASSTGPLEAFFGQGTRLTVV.